A selection of T cell receptor beta chains follows, all from one sample in a study of blood T cell repertoires in COVID-19. The table came from immunoSEQ multiplex PCR; TCRdb's copy has only in-frame clones and leaves some out. Among approximately 140,000 clones listed, around 80% were seen once. Sequenced sample: peripheral blood. These TCRs come from a man between 60 and 75 years old with acute or convalescent COVID-19. Each CDR3 is given without its conserved first and last residue. D genes are given only for firm matches.

j_call: TRBJ2-2
v_call: TRBV10-3
d_call: -
cdr3_aa: ATRREVNTGELF

j_call: TRBJ2-7
v_call: TRBV19
d_call: -
cdr3_aa: ASSILWTDHFSYEQY

j_call: TRBJ2-3
v_call: TRBV2
d_call: -
cdr3_aa: ASSVRGDTQY

j_call: TRBJ2-3
v_call: TRBV5-1
d_call: -
cdr3_aa: ASSPGAGSSTDTQY

j_call: TRBJ2-7
v_call: TRBV2
d_call: TRBD1
cdr3_aa: ASSAGTGYQEQY

j_call: TRBJ1-4
v_call: TRBV6-5
d_call: TRBD1
cdr3_aa: ASSTDRAVGKLF

j_call: TRBJ2-7
v_call: TRBV28
d_call: TRBD2
cdr3_aa: ASSSSGRAVSLEQY

j_call: TRBJ2-3
v_call: TRBV19
d_call: -
cdr3_aa: ASSPRAGGTDTQY

j_call: TRBJ1-5
v_call: TRBV2
d_call: -
cdr3_aa: ATNPPGAGGHQPQH

j_call: TRBJ2-7
v_call: TRBV30
d_call: -
cdr3_aa: AWVDSGSYEQY

j_call: TRBJ1-5
v_call: TRBV11-2
d_call: -
cdr3_aa: ASSLINDQPQH

j_call: TRBJ2-3
v_call: TRBV28
d_call: TRBD2
cdr3_aa: ASQRPSGPDTQY

j_call: TRBJ1-6
v_call: TRBV9
d_call: -
cdr3_aa: ASSVRTGDSPLH

j_call: TRBJ1-1
v_call: TRBV10-3
d_call: TRBD1
cdr3_aa: AISVPGGEAF

j_call: TRBJ1-1
v_call: TRBV6-5
d_call: -
cdr3_aa: ASRDRPGGYTEAF

j_call: TRBJ1-1
v_call: TRBV28
d_call: TRBD1
cdr3_aa: ASSPGQGNTEAF

j_call: TRBJ1-1
v_call: TRBV3-1/TRBV3-2
d_call: -
cdr3_aa: ASSQGGHTEAF

j_call: TRBJ1-4
v_call: TRBV9
d_call: -
cdr3_aa: ASSVGQFATNEKLF

j_call: TRBJ1-2
v_call: TRBV24-1
d_call: -
cdr3_aa: ATSDPTANYGYT

j_call: TRBJ2-7
v_call: TRBV28
d_call: TRBD1
cdr3_aa: ASSSLPGQPY

j_call: TRBJ1-4
v_call: TRBV28
d_call: -
cdr3_aa: ASRSLLGEKLF

j_call: TRBJ1-5
v_call: TRBV19
d_call: TRBD1
cdr3_aa: ASKTRFPGTGSSINQPQH

j_call: TRBJ1-1
v_call: TRBV2
d_call: TRBD1
cdr3_aa: ASSVGQGNTEAF

j_call: TRBJ2-5
v_call: TRBV7-8
d_call: TRBD2
cdr3_aa: ASSFGAGGSETQY

j_call: TRBJ1-5
v_call: TRBV7-9
d_call: TRBD1
cdr3_aa: ASSFGQGDWAQH

j_call: TRBJ2-5
v_call: TRBV9
d_call: TRBD1
cdr3_aa: ASSPGQGRETQY

j_call: TRBJ2-7
v_call: TRBV18
d_call: TRBD1
cdr3_aa: ASSPPAGGHHEQY

j_call: TRBJ1-5
v_call: TRBV19
d_call: -
cdr3_aa: ASSITRGDQPQH

j_call: TRBJ1-2
v_call: TRBV4-3
d_call: -
cdr3_aa: ASSPRLGADYGYT

j_call: TRBJ1-1
v_call: TRBV27
d_call: TRBD1
cdr3_aa: ASSPPKGAGTEAF

j_call: TRBJ2-2
v_call: TRBV4-3
d_call: TRBD2
cdr3_aa: ASSQRREYGELF

j_call: TRBJ1-1
v_call: TRBV7-2
d_call: -
cdr3_aa: ASSRPGGNTEAF

j_call: TRBJ2-7
v_call: TRBV5-6
d_call: -
cdr3_aa: ASSLGLTDSYEQY